This TCR beta chain is from a study of response to subunit inactivated influenza vaccine. Using its own MiXCR run on the RT-PCR reads, TCRdb lists one record per CDR3 protein. The sample holds around 300,000 distinct CDR3 sequences, roughly 22% seen once. This clonotype was seen a few times. The J segment lost 10 bases and the V segment lost 4 bases, leaving 9 bases of the junction unmatched. The CDR3 spans 15 residues. Germline V lookup: CDR1 LGHDT, CDR2 YNNKEL (reference sequence). Sequences were derived from PBMCs from blood, sampled about 19 months after vaccination. This chain uses TRBV3-1 with TRBJ1-6, with 8 bases identical to TRBD1. The source of this sequence is a man aged 50 to 69 who received an inactivated influenza vaccine. The CDR3 coding sequence is TGTGCCAGCAGCCCCCAGGGGGCCCTGGGGTCACCCCTCCACTTT. It yields the protein CASSPQGALGSPLHF.